The 28 T cell receptor beta chains in this list originate from one sample, sequenced in a study of T cell responses to AZD1222 COVID-19 vaccine. This table comes from immunoSEQ multiplex PCR, and its TCRdb copy is limited to in-frame clones, with some not included. The sample holds approximately 140,000 clones, more than 85% seen once. This specimen consisted of peripheral blood, obtained on day 0 of AZD1222 vaccination. Receptors were obtained from an adult in good health.

V and J are TRBV27 and TRBJ2-2; no reliable D call. V was trimmed by 3 bases and J by 1 base, leaving 12 bases between them. CDR1 is MNHEY and CDR2 is SMNVEV in the germline V gene (reference sequence). The CDR3 extends over 16 amino acids. The chain's CDR3 is CASSFLSDVNTGELFF. CDR3 DNA sequence: TGTGCCAGCAGTTTCCTCTCGGACGTGAACACCGGGGAGCTGTTTTTT.

This chain connects TRBV10-3 to TRBJ2-1; the match to TRBD2 covers 7 bases. The CDR3 sequence is 13 residues long. V lost 8 bases, J lost 6 bases, and 7 bases stayed unmatched. Germline CDR1 ENHRY, CDR2 SYGVKD. CDR3 protein: CAISWGEGNEQFF. The CDR3, as DNA: TGTGCCATCTCCTGGGGGGAGGGCAATGAGCAGTTCTTC.

The V and J genes are TRBV6-1 and TRBJ1-6; D unclear. This CDR3 is built from 12 residues. Trimming took 3 bases from V and 10 from J, leaving 7 bases between them. CDR1 is MNHNS and CDR2 is SASEGT in the germline V gene. The CDR3 region is CASSDHKSPLHF. The CDR3 region has the DNA TGTGCCAGCAGTGACCACAAATCACCCCTCCACTTT.

The DNA of the CDR3 is TGCGCCAGCAGCGCACAGGGGGCTGAGACCCAGTACTTC. Its protein is CASSAQGAETQYF. The J gene is TRBJ2-5, the V gene TRBV5-1, with 9 bases aligning to TRBD1. The CDR3 covers 13 residues. The V segment lost 4 bases and the J segment 5 bases; nucleotides outside the gene matches: 3. CDR1 SGHRS and CDR2 YFSETQ come from the germline V gene.

The gene calls are TRBV24-1 and TRBJ2-1; D call uncertain. CDR3 size: 15 residues. The V end was cut by 3 bases, the J end by 6 bases, with 14 bases between. Per the germline V gene, CDR1 is KGHDR and CDR2 is SFDVKD. Here the CDR3 reads CATSDRLGGANEQFF. CDR3 nucleotides: TGTGCCACCAGTGATCGGCTCGGTGGCGCCAATGAGCAGTTCTTC.

The genes are TRBV3-1 (or the pseudogene TRBV3-2) and TRBJ1-2; D ambiguous. The CDR3 consists of 14 residues. Between the trimmed V and J ends, which lost 1 base and 6 bases, there was a span of 12 bases. The germline gives CDR1 LGHDT, CDR2 YNNKEL (reference sequence). The CDR3 region is CASSQGLGSHGYTF. The CDR3 DNA reads as TGTGCCAGCAGCCAAGGGCTTGGATCCCATGGCTACACCTTC.

This chain uses TRBV28 with TRBJ1-4; 8 nucleotides align to TRBD1. CDR3 length: 13 amino acids. The V and J ends lost 8 bases and 8 bases, in that order; junction bases with no gene match: 7. Looked up from germline, CDR1 is MDHEN and CDR2 is SYDVKM. The DNA for the CDR3 is TGTGCCAGCGGTCAGGGGGCTCGGGAAAAACTGTTTTTT. Protein sequence: CASGQGAREKLFF.

The V call is TRBV30, the J call TRBJ2-6, with a tentative D call TRBD2 (6 bases). CDR1 GTSNPN and CDR2 SVGIG come from the germline V gene (reference sequence). The CDR3 extends over 14 amino acids. V dropped 1 base and J dropped 2 bases, with 6 bases sitting between them. The CDR3 reads CAWSGLAGANVLTF. CDR3 nucleotide sequence: TGTGCCTGGAGTGGACTAGCTGGGGCCAACGTCCTGACTTTC.

The chain recombines TRBV5-1 with TRBJ1-1; D remains unclear. Trimming removed 4 bases from V and 0 bases from J, with 13 bases in between. Germline-derived CDR1 and CDR2 are SGHRS and YFSETQ. The CDR3 runs to 15 residues. CDR3 sequence reads: CASSADAGMNTEAFF. The DNA of the CDR3 is TGCGCCAGCAGCGCGGACGCGGGTATGAACACTGAAGCTTTCTTT. Complete variable domain (other parts from reference TRBV5-1 and TRBJ1-1): KAGVTQTPRYLIKTRGQQVTLSCSPISGHRSVSWYQQTPGQGLQFLFEYFSETQRNKGNFPGRFSGRQFSNSRSEMNVSTLELGDSALYLCASSADAGMNTEAFFGQGTRLTVV.

This rearrangement joins TRBV3-1 (or the pseudogene TRBV3-2) to TRBJ2-7; 8 bases fit TRBD1. The V and J ends lost 3 bases and 6 bases, in that order; junction bases with no gene match: 10. Germline CDR1 LGHDT, CDR2 YNNKEL (reference sequence). CDR3 length: 15 residues. The CDR3 region has the DNA TGTGCCAGCAGCCAGGGAGAGGACAGGGCACTCGAGCAGTACTTC. Its translation: CASSQGEDRALEQYF.

The V gene is TRBV5-1, the J gene TRBJ1-3; 7 bases are shared with TRBD1. V was pared by 4 bases and J by 0 bases, with 4 bases of the junction left unmatched. The CDR3 is 15 amino acids. Germline values: CDR1 SGHRS, CDR2 YFSETQ. CDR3 region: CASSAGQYSGNTIYF. CDR3 bases: TGCGCCAGCAGCGCGGGACAGTACTCTGGAAACACCATATATTTT.

This sequence joins TRBV2 and TRBJ1-2, with D possibly being TRBD1 (5 bases). The germline CDR1 and CDR2 sequences are SNHLY and FYNNEI. CDR3 length: 13 amino acids. V dropped 7 bases and J dropped 8 bases, with 17 bases sitting between them. The CDR3 region has the DNA TGTGCCAGCACTGAGGACGGGACTGTAGGCTACACCTTC. Translating gives CASTEDGTVGYTF.

The chain links TRBV19 to TRBJ2-7; TRBD1 matches 7 bases. J gave up 2 bases and V 3 bases, and 16 bases lay outside the gene matches. Germline CDR1 LNHDA, CDR2 SQIVND (reference sequence). CDR3 size: 18 residues. DNA for the CDR3: TGTGCCAGTAGTATTGGGTTGGGATTGGGGACAGCTACCTACGAGCAGTACTTC. Translation gives CASSIGLGLGTATYEQYF. The whole variable domain, filled in from reference TRBV19 and TRBJ2-7, reads DGGITQSPKYLFRKEGQNVTLSCEQNLNHDAMYWYRQDPGQGLRLIYYSQIVNDFQKGDIAEGYSVSREKKESFPLTVTSAQKNPTAFYLCASSIGLGLGTATYEQYFGPGTRLTVT.

V and J are TRBV5-1 and TRBJ2-3, with a possible D match to TRBD1 (6 bases). Trimming removed 2 bases from V and 4 bases from J, with 14 bases in between. The CDR3 is made up of 15 amino acids. From germline, CDR1 is SGHRS and CDR2 YFSETQ. The CDR3 nucleotides read TGCGCCAGCAGCTTTCCACAGGGAGTAGCAGATACGCAGTATTTT. It encodes CASSFPQGVADTQYF.

Only one count was recorded for this clone. The V gene is TRBV15, the J gene TRBJ1-1; D not certain. Germline assignment: CDR1 LNHNV and CDR2 YYDKDF (reference sequence). With 6 bases removed from V and 1 base from J, the gap between germline ends came to 9 bases. This CDR3 is built from 13 residues. The CDR3 DNA reads TGTGCCACCAGAGGTTTTACGAACACTGAAGCTTTCTTT. Protein: CATRGFTNTEAFF.

DNA for the CDR3: TGTGCCCCAATAAACCGGGACAGGTTGGATGAGCAGTTCTTC. Protein: CAPINRDRLDEQFF. The chain has TRBV6-5 and TRBJ2-1, with 8 nucleotides matching TRBD1. Germline values: CDR1 MNHEY, CDR2 SVGAGI. The CDR3 has 14 amino acids. Losses at the gene ends were 11 bases for V and 8 bases for J; bases not matched to a gene: 14.

The genes are TRBV7-6 and TRBJ2-1, with 7 bases lining up with TRBD1. This CDR3 spans 16 amino acids. CDR1 is SGHVS, CDR2 FNYEAQ, per germline. Unmatched junction bases numbered 6, after V lost 1 base and J lost 3 bases. CDR3 loop: CASSLVRDRDYNEQFF. CDR3 in DNA: TGTGCCAGCAGCTTAGTGCGCGACAGGGACTACAATGAGCAGTTCTTC.

The gene calls are TRBV7-9 and TRBJ2-6; the D gene is possibly TRBD2 (5 bases). V lost 5 bases to trimming and J lost 0 bases, with 11 bases between them. This CDR3 contains 16 residues. CDR1 SEHNR and CDR2 FQNEAQ come from the germline V gene (reference sequence). The CDR3 DNA is TGTGCCAGCAGCACTCGACGGGACTCTGGGGCCAACGTCCTGACTTTC. Translating it yields CASSTRRDSGANVLTF.

This chain links TRBV5-4 with TRBJ1-2; a possible D gene is TRBD1 (5 bases). Trimming left V 0 bases short and J 4 bases short, with 13 bases between. The CDR3 sequence is 15 residues long. CDR1 and CDR2 from the germline V gene are SGHNT and YYREEE (reference sequence). The CDR3 DNA sequence: TGTGCCAGCAGCTTGGGGCAGGGATTTTCCTATGGCTACACCTTC. Translating gives CASSLGQGFSYGYTF.

J is TRBJ1-5 and V is TRBV7-9, with D possibly TRBD1 on 5 matching bases. The CDR3 sequence is 13 residues long. With 5 bases removed from V and 9 bases from J, the gap between germline ends came to 14 bases. The germline V gene encodes CDR1 SEHNR and CDR2 FQNEAQ (reference sequence). CDR3 residues: CASSPSAGGPQHF. The CDR3 DNA is TGTGCCAGCAGCCCGTCGGCGGGGGGGCCCCAGCATTTT. Full variable domain (rest looked up from reference TRBV7-9 and TRBJ1-5): DTGVSQNPRHKITKRGQNVTFRCDPISEHNRLYWYRQTLGQGPEFLTYFQNEAQLEKSRLLSDRFSAERPKGSFSTLEIQRTEQGDSAMYLCASSPSAGGPQHFGDGTRLSIL.

This clone was counted a single time. V gene TRBV12-5 combines with J gene TRBJ1-1, with D possibly being TRBD1 (6 bases). CDR1 LGHNT and CDR2 FRNRAP come from the germline V gene. V lost 3 bases and J 4 bases, leaving 15 bases between the germline ends. The CDR3 consists of 15 residues. CDR3 in amino acids: CASGFYRASGTEAFF. The CDR3 DNA is TGTGCTAGTGGTTTCTACAGGGCGAGCGGCACTGAAGCTTTCTTT.

J is TRBJ1-5 and V is TRBV2; unclear D gene. This CDR3 comprises 11 residues. The germline V gene has CDR1 SNHLY and CDR2 FYNNEI. The V end lost 6 bases, the J end lost 11 bases, and 11 bases lay between the germline ends. The CDR3 protein is CASRGRGTQHF. The DNA of the CDR3 is TGTGCCAGCAGGGGTCGCGGAACCCAGCATTTT.

A single count supports this clone. The V call is TRBV12-5, the J call TRBJ2-7; D unclear. The V gene's germline CDR1 is LGHNT and CDR2 FRNRAP. The germline V and J ends were trimmed by 6 bases and 2 bases, with 8 bases remaining between them. The CDR3 spans 12 residues. The CDR3 spells CASGSNTYEQYF. CDR3 coding DNA: TGTGCTAGTGGGAGTAATACCTACGAGCAGTACTTC. Together with reference TRBV12-5 and TRBJ2-7, the CDR3 gives the full variable domain: DARVTQTPRHKVTEMGQEVTMRCQPILGHNTVFWYRQTMMQGLELLAYFRNRAPLDDSGMPKDRFSAEMPDATLATLKIQPSEPRDSAVYFCASGSNTYEQYFGPGTRLTVT.

The gene calls are TRBV5-4 and TRBJ2-7; D is perhaps TRBD1 or TRBD2 (8 bases each). Trimming removed 4 bases from V and 2 bases from J, with 16 bases in between. From germline, CDR1 is SGHNT and CDR2 YYREEE (reference sequence). This CDR3 spans 15 amino acids. The CDR3 loop reads CASSPGGTGAYEQYF. The CDR3 DNA follows: TGTGCCAGCAGCCCGGGAGGGACAGGAGCCTACGAGCAGTACTTC.

The V call is TRBV30, the J call TRBJ1-1; D uncertain. The CDR3 extends over 15 amino acids. Trimming cost V 7 bases and J 1 base, with 19 bases left between them. Germline V lookup: CDR1 GTSNPN, CDR2 SVGIG (reference sequence). The CDR3 loop is CASSARTVSNTEAFF. CDR3 nucleotides: TGTGCCTCGTCGGCTAGGACCGTGTCGAACACTGAAGCTTTCTTT.

The V gene is TRBV27, the J gene TRBJ2-7, with D possibly being TRBD2 (6 bases). V lost 2 bases, J lost 3 bases, and 8 bases lay in between. The germline gives CDR1 MNHEY, CDR2 SMNVEV (reference sequence). This CDR3 comprises 13 residues. The CDR3 sequence is CASSLMGGYEQYF. In DNA form, the CDR3 reads TGTGCCAGCAGTTTAATGGGGGGCTACGAGCAGTACTTC.

The rearrangement uses TRBV7-9 and TRBJ1-4; possible D gene TRBD1, 5 bases. The germline gives CDR1 SEHNR, CDR2 FQNEAQ (reference sequence). V shed 1 base and J shed 7 bases, with 13 bases lying between them. The CDR3 loop spans 15 amino acids. This CDR3 reads CASSLGAGLSEKLFF. CDR3 DNA sequence: TGTGCCAGCAGCTTAGGAGCAGGGTTGAGTGAAAAACTGTTTTTT. Drawing the rest from reference TRBV7-9 and TRBJ1-4, the complete variable domain is DTGVSQNPRHKITKRGQNVTFRCDPISEHNRLYWYRQTLGQGPEFLTYFQNEAQLEKSRLLSDRFSAERPKGSFSTLEIQRTEQGDSAMYLCASSLGAGLSEKLFFGSGTQLSVL.

The rearrangement uses TRBV10-2 and TRBJ2-2; possibly TRBD1 for D (6 bases). V was shortened by 3 bases and J by 6 bases, with 11 bases between the two germline ends. The CDR3 loop spans 14 amino acids. Germline CDR1 reads WSHSY; CDR2 reads SAAADI. CDR3 nucleotide sequence: TGCGCCAGCAGTGACGGGACACGGGCCGGGGAGCTGTTTTTT. It is translated as CASSDGTRAGELFF.